The next 10 T cell receptor beta chains were all read from a single sample in a study of beta chain features in type 1 diabetes. The study, taken as a whole, reports: When Type 1 diabetes patients were examined, their TCRB CDR3s proved moderately but significantly shorter in all four CD4+ subsets.

These receptors are not linked to any known antigen. TCRB transcripts that were expressed got sequenced, as all of the isolated RNA had been reverse transcribed. Data came from immunoSEQ multiplex PCR; TCRdb stores just in-frame clones and leaves some out. The table has hundreds of thousands of clones, over 11% seen once. The sample consisted of naive CD4+ T cells from blood. All receptors derive from a man aged 18-30 years with type 1 diabetes.

The rearrangement links TRBV14 to TRBJ1-2, with D hard to call. Germline values: CDR1 SGHDN, CDR2 FVKESK. Trimming removed 1 base at V and 4 bases at J, with 10 bases between. This CDR3 spans 14 amino acids. CDR3 bases: TGTGCCAGCAGCCAAGGGTCGGGTAGCTATGGCTACACCTTC. Its protein is CASSQGSGSYGYTF.

This clone occurred a few times. The rearrangement uses TRBV7-2 and TRBJ1-2; D remains unclear. CDR3 length equals 14 residues. Germline CDR1 is SGHTA and CDR2 is FQGNSA. Trimming cost V 1 base and J 3 bases, with 9 bases left between them. The chain's CDR3 is CASSLGSADYGYTF. The CDR3 region has the DNA TGTGCCAGCAGCTTAGGATCAGCAGACTATGGCTACACCTTC.

The rearrangement joins TRBV2 to TRBJ2-7; 8 bases align to TRBD1. Losses at the gene ends were 5 bases for V and 2 bases for J; bases not matched to a gene: 5. Germline V CDR1 and CDR2: SNHLY, FYNNEI. CDR3 length: 14 residues. CDR3 DNA: TGTGCCAGCAGTTCATCGACAGGGGCCTACGAGCAGTACTTC. Amino acids: CASSSSTGAYEQYF.

This clone was detected only a few times. The rearrangement uses TRBV30 and TRBJ2-7, with D perhaps being TRBD1 or TRBD2 (5 bases each). This CDR3 has 11 amino acids. CDR1 is GTSNPN and CDR2 is SVGIG in the germline V gene (reference sequence). Deletions cut 2 bases from V and 12 bases from J, with 14 bases between. CDR3 loop: CAWSSGPGVYF. CDR3 DNA: TGTGCCTGGAGTTCGGGACCCGGGGTGTACTTC.

A few counts support this clone. CDR3 DNA sequence: TGCGCCAGCAGCACCCGACAGGGTGCGGGCATTCAGTACTTC. Amino acids: CASSTRQGAGIQYF. The V gene is TRBV5-1, the J gene TRBJ2-4, with 7 positions matching TRBD1. This CDR3 region has 14 residues. CDR1 SGHRS and CDR2 YFSETQ come from the germline V gene. V dropped 4 bases and J dropped 9; count of bases not matched to a gene: 10.

The chain has TRBV11-3 and TRBJ2-1; tentatively, D is TRBD1 (5 bases). The CDR3 consists of 13 residues. V gave up 4 bases and J gave up 9 bases, with 13 bases separating them. Germline lookup yields CDR1 SGHNT and CDR2 YENEEA. DNA for the CDR3: TGTGCCAGCAGCTCGCTGGACACTTTTGAGCAGTTCTTC. It encodes CASSSLDTFEQFF.

This clone was picked up a small number of times. The J gene is TRBJ2-7, the V gene TRBV7-9, with D tentatively TRBD1 (6 bases). Germline CDR1 is SEHNR and CDR2 is FQNEAQ (reference sequence). Between the trimmed V and J ends, which lost 2 bases and 1 base, there was a span of 9 bases. This CDR3 has 14 residues. CDR3 sequence reads: CASSLFTGSYEQYF. The CDR3 DNA follows: TGTGCCAGCAGCTTATTTACAGGGTCCTACGAGCAGTACTTC.

This clone was recorded a few times. J is TRBJ1-2 and V is TRBV7-9, with D maybe TRBD1 (6 bases). With 2 bases removed from V and 6 bases from J, the gap between germline ends came to 13 bases. Germline assignment: CDR1 SEHNR and CDR2 FQNEAQ (reference sequence). The CDR3 length is 14 residues. The CDR3 reads CASSLPWDKDGYTF. As DNA, the CDR3 is TGTGCCAGCAGCTTACCTTGGGACAAAGATGGCTACACCTTC.

V and J are TRBV30 and TRBJ2-6; 8 bases agree with TRBD2. Germline assignment: CDR1 GTSNPN and CDR2 SVGIG (reference sequence). The length of the CDR3 is 18 residues. J gave up 0 bases and V 2 bases, and 9 bases lay outside the gene matches. In DNA form, the CDR3 reads TGTGCCTGGAGTCGCCCGAAGCGGGGGTACTCTGGGGCCAACGTCCTGACTTTC. It translates to CAWSRPKRGYSGANVLTF.

The chain carries TRBV29-1 and TRBJ1-2, with D possibly matching TRBD1 (5 bases). Trimming cost V 3 bases and J 7 bases, with 24 bases left between them. This CDR3 comprises 16 residues. Germline CDR1 and CDR2: SQVTM and ANQGSEA. CDR3 residues: CSVDGEARGSFFGYTF. CDR3 bases: TGCAGCGTTGATGGGGAAGCGAGGGGTTCATTCTTTGGCTACACCTTC. Full variable domain (missing parts from reference TRBV29-1 and TRBJ1-2): SAVISQKPSRDICQRGTSLTIQCQVDSQVTMMFWYRQQPGQSLTLIATANQGSEATYESGFVIDKFPISRPNLTFSTLTVSNMSPEDSSIYLCSVDGEARGSFFGYTFGSGTRLTVV.